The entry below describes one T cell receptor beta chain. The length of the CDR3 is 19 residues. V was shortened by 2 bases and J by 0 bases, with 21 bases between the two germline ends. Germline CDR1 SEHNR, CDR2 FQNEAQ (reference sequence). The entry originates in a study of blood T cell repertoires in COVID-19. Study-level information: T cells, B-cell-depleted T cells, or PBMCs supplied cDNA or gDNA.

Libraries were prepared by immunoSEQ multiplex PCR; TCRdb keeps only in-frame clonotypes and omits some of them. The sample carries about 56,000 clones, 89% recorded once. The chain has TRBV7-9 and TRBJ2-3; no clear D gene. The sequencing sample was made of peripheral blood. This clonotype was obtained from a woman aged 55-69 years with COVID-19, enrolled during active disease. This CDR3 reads CASSLSSQSASSSTDTQYF. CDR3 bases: TGTGCCAGCAGCTTAAGTTCACAGTCCGCTTCCTCTAGCACAGATACGCAGTATTTT.